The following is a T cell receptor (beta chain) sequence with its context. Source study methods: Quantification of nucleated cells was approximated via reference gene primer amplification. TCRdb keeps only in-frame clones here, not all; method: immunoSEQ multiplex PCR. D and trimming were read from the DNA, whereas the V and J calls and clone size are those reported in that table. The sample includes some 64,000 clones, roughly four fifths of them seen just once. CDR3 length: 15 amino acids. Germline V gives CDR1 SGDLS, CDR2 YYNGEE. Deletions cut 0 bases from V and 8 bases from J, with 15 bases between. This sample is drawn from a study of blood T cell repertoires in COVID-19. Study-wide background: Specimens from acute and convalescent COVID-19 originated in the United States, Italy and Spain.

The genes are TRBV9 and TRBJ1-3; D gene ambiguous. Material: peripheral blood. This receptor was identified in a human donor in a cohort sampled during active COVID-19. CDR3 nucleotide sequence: TGTGCCAGCAGCGTAGCTGTCGGAGGTGGGCACACCATATATTTT. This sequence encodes CASSVAVGGGHTIYF.